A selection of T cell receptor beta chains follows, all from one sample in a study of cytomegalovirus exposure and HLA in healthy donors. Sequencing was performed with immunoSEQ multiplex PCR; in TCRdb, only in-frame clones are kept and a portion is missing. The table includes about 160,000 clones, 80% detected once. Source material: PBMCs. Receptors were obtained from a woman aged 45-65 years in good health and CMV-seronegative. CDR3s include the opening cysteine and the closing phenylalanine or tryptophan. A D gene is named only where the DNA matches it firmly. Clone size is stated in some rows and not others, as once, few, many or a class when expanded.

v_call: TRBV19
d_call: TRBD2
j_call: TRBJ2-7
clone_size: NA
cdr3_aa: CASSTRTSGTYEQYF
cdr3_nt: TGTGCCAGTAGTACCCGGACTAGCGGGACCTACGAGCAGTACTTC

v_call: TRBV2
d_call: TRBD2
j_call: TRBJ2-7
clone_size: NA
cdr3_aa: CASSGLAGAYEQYF
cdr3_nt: TGTGCCAGCAGTGGTTTAGCGGGGGCCTACGAGCAGTACTTC

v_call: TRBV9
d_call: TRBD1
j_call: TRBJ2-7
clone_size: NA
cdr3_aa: CASSVGGDRVYEQYF
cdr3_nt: TGTGCCAGCAGCGTAGGGGGGGACAGGGTCTACGAGCAGTACTTC

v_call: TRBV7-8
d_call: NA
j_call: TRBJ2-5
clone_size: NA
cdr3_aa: CASSLVQGEITETQYF
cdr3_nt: TGTGCCAGCAGCTTAGTCCAGGGTGAGATCACAGAGACCCAGTACTTC

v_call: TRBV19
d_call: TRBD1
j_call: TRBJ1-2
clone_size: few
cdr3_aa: CASIRTGRIYGYTF
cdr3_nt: TGTGCCAGTATCCGGACAGGCCGAATCTATGGCTACACCTTC

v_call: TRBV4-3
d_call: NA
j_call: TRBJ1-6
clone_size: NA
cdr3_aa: CASSQGVAESSYNSPLHF
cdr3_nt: TGCGCCAGCAGCCAAGGTGTCGCCGAGAGCTCCTATAATTCCCCCCTCCACTTT

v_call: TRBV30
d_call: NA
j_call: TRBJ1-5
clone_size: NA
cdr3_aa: CAWRQTDQPQHF
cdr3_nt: TGTGCCTGGCGACAGACCGATCAGCCCCAGCATTTT

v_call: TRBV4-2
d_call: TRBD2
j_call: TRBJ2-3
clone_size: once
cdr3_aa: CASSQVGSGGVGTDTQYF
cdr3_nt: TGTGCCAGCAGCCAAGTGGGGAGCGGGGGGGTTGGGACAGATACGCAGTATTTT

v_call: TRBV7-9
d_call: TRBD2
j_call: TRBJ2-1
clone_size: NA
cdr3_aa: CASREPSGGNNEQFF
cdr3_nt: TGTGCCAGCAGGGAACCTAGCGGGGGAAACAATGAGCAGTTCTTC

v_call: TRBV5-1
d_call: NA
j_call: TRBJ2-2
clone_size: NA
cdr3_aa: CASSLDSQNTGELFF
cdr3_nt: TGCGCCAGCAGCTTAGACTCGCAGAACACCGGGGAGCTGTTTTTT

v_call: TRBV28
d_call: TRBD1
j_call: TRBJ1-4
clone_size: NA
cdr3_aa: CAILQGGGEKLFF
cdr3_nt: TGTGCCATCTTACAGGGGGGTGGGGAAAAACTGTTTTTT

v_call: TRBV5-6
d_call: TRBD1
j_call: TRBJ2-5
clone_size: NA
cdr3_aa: CASSLDRGIGETQYF
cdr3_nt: TGTGCCAGCAGCTTGGACAGGGGTATCGGAGAGACCCAGTACTTC

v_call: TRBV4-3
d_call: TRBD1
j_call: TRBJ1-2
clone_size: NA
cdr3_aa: CASSQDPRTGGGYTF
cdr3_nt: TGCGCCAGCAGCCAAGATCCGAGGACAGGAGGAGGCTACACCTTC

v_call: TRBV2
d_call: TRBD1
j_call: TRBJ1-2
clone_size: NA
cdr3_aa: CASSAIGGRSDYGYTF
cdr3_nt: TGTGCCAGCAGTGCAATAGGGGGCAGGAGTGACTATGGCTACACCTTC

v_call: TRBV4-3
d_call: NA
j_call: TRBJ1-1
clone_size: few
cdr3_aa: CASSQIRGMNTEAFF
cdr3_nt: TGCGCCAGCAGCCAAATCAGGGGAATGAACACTGAAGCTTTCTTT

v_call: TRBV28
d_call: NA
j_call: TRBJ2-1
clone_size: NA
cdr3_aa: CASSLWVQGRNEQFF
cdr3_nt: TGTGCCAGCAGTTTATGGGTACAGGGTCGCAATGAGCAGTTCTTC

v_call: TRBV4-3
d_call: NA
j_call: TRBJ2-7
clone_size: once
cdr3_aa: CASSQGLTPSEQYF
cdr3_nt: TGCGCCAGCAGCCAAGGGCTCACGCCCAGCGAGCAGTACTTC

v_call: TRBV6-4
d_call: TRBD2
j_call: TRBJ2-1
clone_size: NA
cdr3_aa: CASSEGLAGGYNEQFF
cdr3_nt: TGTGCCAGCAGTGAGGGGCTAGCGGGAGGATACAATGAGCAGTTCTTC

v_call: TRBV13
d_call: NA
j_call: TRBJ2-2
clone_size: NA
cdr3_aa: CASSIYGTTANTGELFF
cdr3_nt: TGTGCCAGCAGCATATATGGGACAACGGCAAACACCGGGGAGCTGTTTTTT

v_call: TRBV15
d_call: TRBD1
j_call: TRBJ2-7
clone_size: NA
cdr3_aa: CATSRDQDRWSSYEQYF
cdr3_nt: TGTGCCACCAGCAGAGATCAGGACAGGTGGAGCTCCTACGAGCAGTACTTC

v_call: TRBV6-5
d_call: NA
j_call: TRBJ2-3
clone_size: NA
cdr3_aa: CASSRGWATDTQYF
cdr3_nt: TGTGCCAGCAGTCGCGGGTGGGCCACAGATACGCAGTATTTT

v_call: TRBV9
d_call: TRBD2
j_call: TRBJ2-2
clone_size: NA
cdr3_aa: CASSGRTSGGTGELFF
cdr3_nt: TGTGCCAGCAGCGGACGGACTAGCGGGGGAACCGGGGAGCTGTTTTTT

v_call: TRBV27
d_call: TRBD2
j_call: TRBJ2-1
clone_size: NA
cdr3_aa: CASSPLAGGENEQFF
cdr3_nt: TGTGCCAGCAGCCCTCTAGCGGGGGGAGAAAATGAGCAGTTCTTC

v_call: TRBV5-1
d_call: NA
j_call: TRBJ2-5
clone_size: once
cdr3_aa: CASSLSGTSQETQYF
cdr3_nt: TGCGCCAGCAGCTTATCCGGGACTTCCCAAGAGACCCAGTACTTC

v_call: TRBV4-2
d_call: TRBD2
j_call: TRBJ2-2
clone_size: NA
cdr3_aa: CASSQDRASGGNTGELFF
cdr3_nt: TGTGCCAGCAGCCAAGATCGGGCTAGCGGGGGGAACACCGGGGAGCTGTTTTTT

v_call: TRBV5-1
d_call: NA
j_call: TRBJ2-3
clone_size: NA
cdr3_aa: CASSLGLAPDTQYF
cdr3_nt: TGCGCCAGCAGCTTGGGGCTAGCGCCAGATACGCAGTATTTT

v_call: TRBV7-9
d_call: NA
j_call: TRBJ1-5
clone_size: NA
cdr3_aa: CASSLEEGGGNQPQHF
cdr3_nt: TGTGCCAGCAGCTTAGAGGAGGGAGGAGGGAATCAGCCCCAGCATTTT

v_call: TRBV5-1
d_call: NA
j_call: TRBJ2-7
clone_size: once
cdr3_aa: CASSQDYPYEQYF
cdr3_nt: TGCGCCAGCAGTCAGGATTATCCCTACGAGCAGTACTTC

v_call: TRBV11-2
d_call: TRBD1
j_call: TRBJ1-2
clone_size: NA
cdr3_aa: CASSLHPGQGEGYTF
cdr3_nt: TGTGCCAGCAGCCTCCACCCCGGACAGGGGGAAGGCTACACCTTC

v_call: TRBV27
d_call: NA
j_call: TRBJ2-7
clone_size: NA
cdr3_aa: CASSFGPSYEQYF
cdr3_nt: TGTGCCAGCAGTTTTGGCCCATCCTACGAGCAGTACTTC

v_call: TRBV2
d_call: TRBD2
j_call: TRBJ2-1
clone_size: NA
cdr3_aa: CASSPSGSLNNEQFF
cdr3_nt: TGTGCCAGCTCCCCGAGCGGGAGTCTTAACAATGAGCAGTTCTTC

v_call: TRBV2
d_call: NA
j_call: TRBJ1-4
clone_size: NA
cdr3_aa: CASRNRLIIGKLFF
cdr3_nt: TGTGCCAGCAGAAACAGGCTGATTATCGGAAAACTGTTTTTT

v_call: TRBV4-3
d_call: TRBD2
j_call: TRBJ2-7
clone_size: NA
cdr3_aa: CASSQASSASGRNYEQYF
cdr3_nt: TGCGCCAGCAGCCAAGCCTCGTCGGCTAGCGGGAGGAACTACGAGCAGTACTTC

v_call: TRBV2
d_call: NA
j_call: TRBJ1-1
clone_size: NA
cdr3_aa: CAVKVGGRWNTEAFF
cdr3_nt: TGTGCCGTCAAAGTGGGGGGGCGGTGGAACACTGAAGCTTTCTTT

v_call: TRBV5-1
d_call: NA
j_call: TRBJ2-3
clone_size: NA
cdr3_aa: CASSAGQTTDTQYF
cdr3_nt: TGCGCCAGCAGTGCGGGACAGACCACAGATACGCAGTATTTT

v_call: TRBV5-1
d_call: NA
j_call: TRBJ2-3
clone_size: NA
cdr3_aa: CASSLGTRTDTQYF
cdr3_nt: TGCGCCAGCAGCTTAGGGACTCGCACAGATACGCAGTATTTT

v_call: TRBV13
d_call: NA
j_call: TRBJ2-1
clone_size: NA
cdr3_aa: CASSPYPPGTYNEQFF
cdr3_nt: TGTGCCAGCAGCCCTTACCCACCGGGGACCTACAATGAGCAGTTCTTC

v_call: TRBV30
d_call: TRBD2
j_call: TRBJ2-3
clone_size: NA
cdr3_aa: CAWTKPGLAGGAGDTQYF
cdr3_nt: TGTGCCTGGACCAAACCGGGACTAGCGGGAGGTGCCGGGGATACGCAGTATTTT

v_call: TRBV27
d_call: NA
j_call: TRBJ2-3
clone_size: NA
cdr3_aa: CASSLQGQRLGTQYF
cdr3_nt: TGTGCCAGCAGTTTACAGGGCCAAAGGCTTGGTACGCAGTATTTT

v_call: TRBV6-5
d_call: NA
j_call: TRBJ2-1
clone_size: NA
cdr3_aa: CASSYWRPPNEQFF
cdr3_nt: TGTGCCAGCAGTTACTGGAGACCCCCAAATGAGCAGTTCTTC

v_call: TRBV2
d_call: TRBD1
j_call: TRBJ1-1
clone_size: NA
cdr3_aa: CASTEGAGTEAFF
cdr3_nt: TGTGCCAGCACGGAGGGGGCTGGCACTGAAGCTTTCTTT

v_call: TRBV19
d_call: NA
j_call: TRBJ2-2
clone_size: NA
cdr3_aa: CASSGAGLPTSNTGELFF
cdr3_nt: TGTGCCAGTAGTGGGGCAGGGCTACCGACATCGAACACCGGGGAGCTGTTTTTT

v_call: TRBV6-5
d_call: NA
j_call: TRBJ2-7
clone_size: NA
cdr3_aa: CASSNRGGLEGQYF
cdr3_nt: TGTGCCAGCAGCAACAGGGGGGGGTTGGAGGGGCAGTACTTC

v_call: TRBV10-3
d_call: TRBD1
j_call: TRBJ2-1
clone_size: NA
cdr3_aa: CAITDREPYNEQFF
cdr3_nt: TGTGCCATCACGGACAGGGAACCCTACAATGAGCAGTTCTTC

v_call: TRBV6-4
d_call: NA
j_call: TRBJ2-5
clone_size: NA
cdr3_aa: CASDSRQETQYF
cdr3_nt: TGTGCCAGCGATTCGAGACAAGAGACCCAGTACTTC

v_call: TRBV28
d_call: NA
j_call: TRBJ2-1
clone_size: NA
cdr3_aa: CASSPASSYNEQFF
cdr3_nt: TGTGCCAGCAGTCCGGCTAGCTCCTACAATGAGCAGTTCTTC

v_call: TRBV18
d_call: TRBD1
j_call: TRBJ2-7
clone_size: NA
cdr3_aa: CASSPRQGFLPGSYEQYF
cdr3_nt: TGTGCCAGCTCACCACGACAGGGTTTTCTCCCCGGTAGCTACGAGCAGTACTTC

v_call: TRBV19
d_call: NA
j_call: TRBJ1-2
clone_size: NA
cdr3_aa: CASSMRQGRSQTF
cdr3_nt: TGTGCCAGTAGTATGCGGCAGGGAAGGTCACAGACCTTC